This T cell receptor beta chain was identified during a study of T-cell memory formation after mild COVID-19. MiXCR, run by TCRdb on the 5' RACE reads, gives a single entry per CDR3 protein. This sample has about 130,000 distinct CDR3 sequences, with approximately 6.2% found just once. General observations from the study: A subset of responding clones appeared in pre-infection memory, suggesting cross-reactive memory joined.

Germline V CDR1 and CDR2: SGHTA, FQGTGA. Trimming cost V 2 bases and J 5 bases, with 30 bases left between them. This CDR3 region has 20 residues. Of note for this clonotype: As yet, its antigen is unknown.

The sample taken for sequencing was PBMCs or a T cell subset sorted from them (not recorded which). The chain is built from TRBV7-3 and TRBJ1-2, with TRBD1 as a possible D gene (5 bases). This clonotype was sampled from an adult woman who had mild COVID-19 (a few samples of this study predate the infection). Cell type and time point are not known. The CDR3 coding sequence is TGTGCCAGCAGCTTATCCCCGGGACGGAGCAGTCCCGAGTCTCAGTATGGCTACACCTTC. Protein: CASSLSPGRSSPESQYGYTF.